These T cell receptor beta chains were read from a single sample in a study of PD-L1 blockade in urothelial cancer. Repertoires were generated with immunoSEQ multiplex PCR, while TCRdb's copy carries only in-frame clones and drops some. Of approximately 110,000 clones in the sample, over 75% were seen once. This specimen consisted of PBMCs, obtained around atezolizumab (anti-PD-L1) treatment. Receptor source: a man in his forties or fifties with urothelial cancer. CDR3s leave out the opening cysteine and the closing phenylalanine or tryptophan.

V: TRBV6-5
J: TRBJ2-1
CDR3: ASSSGTGRKF

V: TRBV5-1
J: TRBJ2-5
CDR3: ASSLQGPASETQY

V: TRBV7-7
J: TRBJ2-2
CDR3: ASNAGFGNTGELF

V: TRBV5-1
J: TRBJ2-7
CDR3: ASSLSGAGYEQY

V: TRBV19
J: TRBJ2-3
CDR3: ASRTGQSTDTQY

V: TRBV5-1
J: TRBJ1-2
CDR3: ASSLAPVTDGYT

V: TRBV19
J: TRBJ2-2
CDR3: ASTPRTGKTGELF

V: TRBV5-1
J: TRBJ2-3
CDR3: ASSGGAATDTQY

V: TRBV10-3
J: TRBJ2-7
CDR3: AISELNDRIAVQGKSYEQY

V: TRBV14
J: TRBJ1-6
CDR3: ASSQDRGLNSPLH

V: TRBV27
J: TRBJ1-5
CDR3: ASARQVGGQPQH

V: TRBV7-9
J: TRBJ1-2
CDR3: ASSRQGSGGYT

V: TRBV18
J: TRBJ2-7
CDR3: ASSQPGQGVYEQY

V: TRBV6-6
J: TRBJ2-7
CDR3: ASSYLRDFRPY

V: TRBV11-3
J: TRBJ2-1
CDR3: ASSLPAGTSEKISYNEQF

V: TRBV28
J: TRBJ1-2
CDR3: ASSLTGGDYGYT

V: TRBV6-4
J: TRBJ1-2
CDR3: ASSSFLGTGKYGYT

V: TRBV27
J: TRBJ2-7
CDR3: ASSFGGGTASYEQY

V: TRBV28
J: TRBJ2-5
CDR3: ASTRGFGGSETQY

V: TRBV11-2
J: TRBJ1-4
CDR3: ASSNVAGSTNEKLF

V: TRBV7-9
J: TRBJ2-1
CDR3: ASSRDRGSNEQF

V: TRBV6-1
J: TRBJ2-6
CDR3: ASSVGGAGANVLT

V: TRBV5-8
J: TRBJ1-6
CDR3: ASSEIAGTGYSPLH

V: TRBV14
J: TRBJ1-2
CDR3: ASSQELRSMVYT

V: TRBV7-8
J: TRBJ2-3
CDR3: ASRLAGGDTQY

V: TRBV9
J: TRBJ2-5
CDR3: ASSVDAGETQY

V: TRBV27
J: TRBJ1-2
CDR3: ASRLTGLFAGGYT

V: TRBV5-4
J: TRBJ2-5
CDR3: ASSLGRGVQETQY

V: TRBV7-9
J: TRBJ1-1
CDR3: ASSLDRLNTEAF

V: TRBV5-5
J: TRBJ2-7
CDR3: ASSLELGEQY

V: TRBV5-1
J: TRBJ2-7
CDR3: ASSLQPLPNEQY

V: TRBV7-9
J: TRBJ1-4
CDR3: ASSSAWGGSEKLF

V: TRBV7-3
J: TRBJ2-7
CDR3: ASSLGTGGLESYEQY

V: TRBV5-5
J: TRBJ1-5
CDR3: ASSFGPGLNQPQH

V: TRBV10-3
J: TRBJ2-3
CDR3: AIKRTSGPRDTQY

V: TRBV18
J: TRBJ2-1
CDR3: ASSPRSYLIDNEQF

V: TRBV7-9
J: TRBJ1-2
CDR3: ASSKLDRGRDFYT

V: TRBV11-2
J: TRBJ1-6
CDR3: ASSLTGGNSPLH

V: TRBV13
J: TRBJ2-1
CDR3: ASSLRLPGEAPEQF

V: TRBV2
J: TRBJ2-7
CDR3: ASTPGLALLTHYEQY

V: TRBV25-1
J: TRBJ1-5
CDR3: ASGQGLQPQH

V: TRBV28
J: TRBJ2-2
CDR3: ASSPGTSGWVGELF

V: TRBV30
J: TRBJ1-2
CDR3: AGPSGQGTKGSGGYT

V: TRBV7-8
J: TRBJ2-2
CDR3: ASSTTNTGELF

V: TRBV18
J: TRBJ2-7
CDR3: ASSPPTGQGSYEQY

V: TRBV5-4
J: TRBJ1-1
CDR3: ASSHPTRNTEAF

V: TRBV6-1
J: TRBJ2-2
CDR3: AGLGAANTGELF

V: TRBV5-4
J: TRBJ1-6
CDR3: ASSFGQDRNSPLH

V: TRBV7-2
J: TRBJ2-1
CDR3: ASSLGYTGYNEQF

V: TRBV5-6
J: TRBJ2-2
CDR3: ASSPVFRANTGELF

V: TRBV10-2
J: TRBJ1-1
CDR3: ASNTGGDTEAF

V: TRBV6-1
J: TRBJ2-3
CDR3: ASSESVTDTQY

V: TRBV13
J: TRBJ1-2
CDR3: ASSTGRGVYGYT

V: TRBV18
J: TRBJ2-6
CDR3: ASSLYSGANVLT